Listed below are T cell receptor beta chains from one sample, sequenced in a study of blood T cell repertoires in COVID-19. This table comes from immunoSEQ multiplex PCR, and its TCRdb copy is limited to in-frame clones, with some not included. Among 200,000 to 250,000 clones listed, around 83% were seen once. The specimen sequenced was peripheral blood. The receptor source for this set is a man aged 50 or older with active or convalescent COVID-19. Each CDR3 is given with its conserved first and last residue. D genes are given only for firm matches. Where a row states a size, it is once, few, many or the class of an expanded clone; other rows omit it.

v_call: TRBV3-1/TRBV3-2
d_call: NA
clone_size: NA
j_call: TRBJ1-3
cdr3_nt: TGTGCCAGCAGCCTAGTGGGCGGGGTTGGAAACACCATATATTTT
cdr3_aa: CASSLVGGVGNTIYF

v_call: TRBV20-1
d_call: TRBD1
clone_size: NA
j_call: TRBJ1-5
cdr3_nt: TGCAGTGCTTCAGGGGGCGAGCCCCAGCATTTT
cdr3_aa: CSASGGEPQHF

v_call: TRBV5-4
d_call: TRBD2
clone_size: NA
j_call: TRBJ2-7
cdr3_nt: TGTGCCAGCAGCCGAATGCGGGGCGGGAGGGCCTACGAGCAGTACTTC
cdr3_aa: CASSRMRGGRAYEQYF

v_call: TRBV11-2
d_call: NA
clone_size: NA
j_call: TRBJ2-7
cdr3_nt: TGTGCCAGCAGCTTAGGGGTCTCAGGCTACGAGCAGTACTTC
cdr3_aa: CASSLGVSGYEQYF

v_call: TRBV2
d_call: NA
clone_size: NA
j_call: TRBJ1-5
cdr3_nt: TGTGCCAGCACACAGGGACCTAGCAATCAGCCCCAGCATTTT
cdr3_aa: CASTQGPSNQPQHF

v_call: TRBV11-2
d_call: TRBD2
clone_size: NA
j_call: TRBJ2-1
cdr3_nt: TGTGCCAGCAGCTTTAGCGGGGGGGGATACAATGAGCAGTTCTTC
cdr3_aa: CASSFSGGGYNEQFF

v_call: TRBV6-6
d_call: NA
clone_size: few
j_call: TRBJ1-2
cdr3_nt: TGTGCCAGCAGTTACGAGGGATTGGGCTATGGCTACACCTTC
cdr3_aa: CASSYEGLGYGYTF

v_call: TRBV3-1/TRBV3-2
d_call: TRBD2
clone_size: NA
j_call: TRBJ2-1
cdr3_nt: TGTGCCAGCAGCCAAGAAGGGGACGGACCGGGACTACAACCCAATGAGCAGTTCTTC
cdr3_aa: CASSQEGDGPGLQPNEQFF

v_call: TRBV10-3
d_call: NA
clone_size: NA
j_call: TRBJ1-3
cdr3_nt: TGTGCCATCACCGACGGACAGTCGTGGGACACCATATATTTT
cdr3_aa: CAITDGQSWDTIYF

v_call: TRBV7-8
d_call: NA
clone_size: few
j_call: TRBJ1-1
cdr3_nt: TGTGCCAGCAGCTTATACAGCCGGAACACTGAAGCTTTCTTT
cdr3_aa: CASSLYSRNTEAFF

v_call: TRBV5-4
d_call: TRBD1
clone_size: once
j_call: TRBJ2-2
cdr3_nt: TGTGCCAGCAGCCTGTCGGACAGGGGAGCCGGGGAGCTGTTTTTT
cdr3_aa: CASSLSDRGAGELFF

v_call: TRBV9
d_call: TRBD2
clone_size: NA
j_call: TRBJ2-3
cdr3_nt: TGTGCCAGCAGCGCCCTAGCGGGACCCCAGTATTTT
cdr3_aa: CASSALAGPQYF

v_call: TRBV4-2
d_call: NA
clone_size: NA
j_call: TRBJ1-1
cdr3_nt: TGTGCCAGCAGCCAAGAAGGGCGAAGGGAACTGGGAGAAACTTTCTTT
cdr3_aa: CASSQEGRRELGETFF

v_call: TRBV6-8
d_call: NA
clone_size: few
j_call: TRBJ1-5
cdr3_nt: TGTGCCAGCAGTTACTCAAAAATCGGGGGGTACAATCAGCCCCAGCATTTT
cdr3_aa: CASSYSKIGGYNQPQHF

v_call: TRBV6-6
d_call: NA
clone_size: NA
j_call: TRBJ1-3
cdr3_nt: TGTGCCAGCAGTCCAACTGGCTCTGGAAACACCATATATTTT
cdr3_aa: CASSPTGSGNTIYF

v_call: TRBV18
d_call: NA
clone_size: NA
j_call: TRBJ2-1
cdr3_nt: TGTGCCAGCTCACCCGGTGAGGGCTTCTACAATGAGCAGTTCTTC
cdr3_aa: CASSPGEGFYNEQFF

v_call: TRBV19
d_call: NA
clone_size: NA
j_call: TRBJ2-3
cdr3_nt: TGTGCCAGTAGTATTTTTGCCTCCGGGACAGATACGCAGTATTTT
cdr3_aa: CASSIFASGTDTQYF

v_call: TRBV28
d_call: TRBD1
clone_size: NA
j_call: TRBJ2-7
cdr3_nt: TGTGCCAGCAGCCAGACAGGGACCATCTACGAGCAGTACTTC
cdr3_aa: CASSQTGTIYEQYF

v_call: TRBV19
d_call: TRBD1
clone_size: NA
j_call: TRBJ1-6
cdr3_nt: TGTGCCACAGGGGGCCCCTATAATTCACCCCTCCACTTT
cdr3_aa: CATGGPYNSPLHF

v_call: TRBV3-1/TRBV3-2
d_call: TRBD1
clone_size: NA
j_call: TRBJ1-4
cdr3_nt: TGTGCCAGCAGCCCACTTGACAGGGGGGGAGAAAAACTGTTTTTT
cdr3_aa: CASSPLDRGGEKLFF

v_call: TRBV5-8
d_call: NA
clone_size: NA
j_call: TRBJ2-2
cdr3_nt: TGTGCCAGCAGCTTGGGGATTGGGAGGAACACCGGGGAGCTGTTTTTT
cdr3_aa: CASSLGIGRNTGELFF

v_call: TRBV4-2
d_call: NA
clone_size: NA
j_call: TRBJ1-2
cdr3_nt: TGTGCCAGCAGAACATCAAGTTATCCGTATGGCTACACCTTC
cdr3_aa: CASRTSSYPYGYTF

v_call: TRBV28
d_call: TRBD1
clone_size: NA
j_call: TRBJ1-1
cdr3_nt: TGTGCCAGCAGTCGTCCCGGGACAGGGGTAACTGAAGCTTTCTTT
cdr3_aa: CASSRPGTGVTEAFF

v_call: TRBV5-1
d_call: NA
clone_size: NA
j_call: TRBJ1-4
cdr3_nt: TGCGCCAGCAGGTCTGGGACACAAACTGAAAAACTGTTTTTT
cdr3_aa: CASRSGTQTEKLFF

v_call: TRBV29-1
d_call: NA
clone_size: NA
j_call: TRBJ2-7
cdr3_nt: TGCAGCGTTGACGTAGGAGATAAGCGGTACTTC
cdr3_aa: CSVDVGDKRYF

v_call: TRBV5-1
d_call: NA
clone_size: few
j_call: TRBJ2-2
cdr3_nt: TGCGCCAGCAGGAGGACTCCGGACACCGGGGAGCTGTTTTTT
cdr3_aa: CASRRTPDTGELFF

v_call: TRBV5-1
d_call: NA
clone_size: NA
j_call: TRBJ2-2
cdr3_nt: TGCGCCAGCAGCTTGTTACACGGGAGTGGGGAGCTGTTTTTT
cdr3_aa: CASSLLHGSGELFF

v_call: TRBV27
d_call: TRBD2
clone_size: few
j_call: TRBJ2-1
cdr3_nt: TGTGCCAGCAGTTTATCGGGCGGGGGAAACTCCTACAATGAGCAGTTCTTC
cdr3_aa: CASSLSGGGNSYNEQFF

v_call: TRBV20-1
d_call: NA
clone_size: NA
j_call: TRBJ1-2
cdr3_nt: TGCAGTGCTGGTGCGTGGGGCTACGGCTACACCTTC
cdr3_aa: CSAGAWGYGYTF

v_call: TRBV24-1
d_call: TRBD2
clone_size: NA
j_call: TRBJ2-3
cdr3_nt: TGTGCCACCAGTGACCCCGGGACTAGCGGGGGAGATACGCAGTATTTT
cdr3_aa: CATSDPGTSGGDTQYF

v_call: TRBV2
d_call: TRBD1
clone_size: NA
j_call: TRBJ2-1
cdr3_nt: TGTGCCAGCCAAGGGACAGGAACCTACAATGAGCAGTTCTTC
cdr3_aa: CASQGTGTYNEQFF

v_call: TRBV11-2
d_call: NA
clone_size: NA
j_call: TRBJ1-3
cdr3_nt: TGTGCCAGCAGCTTAATCGGCGGGATACTCTCTGGAAACACCATATATTTT
cdr3_aa: CASSLIGGILSGNTIYF

v_call: TRBV19
d_call: NA
clone_size: NA
j_call: TRBJ1-2
cdr3_nt: TGTGCCAGCTTTACCCCAGGGATTCGTTCTAACTATGGCTACACCTTC
cdr3_aa: CASFTPGIRSNYGYTF

v_call: TRBV12-3/TRBV12-4
d_call: NA
clone_size: NA
j_call: TRBJ2-3
cdr3_nt: TGTGCCAGCAGTACCTACACAGATACGCAGTATTTT
cdr3_aa: CASSTYTDTQYF

v_call: TRBV7-2
d_call: TRBD2
clone_size: few
j_call: TRBJ2-5
cdr3_nt: TGTGCCAGCCAAGCCTTTAGCGGGAGAAGAAGGGAGACCCAGTACTTC
cdr3_aa: CASQAFSGRRRETQYF

v_call: TRBV10-1
d_call: TRBD1
clone_size: NA
j_call: TRBJ2-1
cdr3_nt: TGCGCCAGCAGAAACGGACAGGGGGAAGATAATGAGCAGTTCTTC
cdr3_aa: CASRNGQGEDNEQFF

v_call: TRBV5-4
d_call: NA
clone_size: NA
j_call: TRBJ2-1
cdr3_nt: TGTGCCAGCAGCCCGGGATTGGGCAGAAATGAGCAGTTCTTC
cdr3_aa: CASSPGLGRNEQFF

v_call: TRBV19
d_call: TRBD1
clone_size: NA
j_call: TRBJ1-2
cdr3_nt: TGTGCCAGTAGTCAGTCGGGGACAGGAGTCGGCTACACCTTC
cdr3_aa: CASSQSGTGVGYTF

v_call: TRBV5-6
d_call: NA
clone_size: NA
j_call: TRBJ1-5
cdr3_nt: TGTGCCAGCAGTTTTAGCGACAGGCCCGGTCAGCCCCAGCATTTT
cdr3_aa: CASSFSDRPGQPQHF

v_call: TRBV5-1
d_call: TRBD2
clone_size: NA
j_call: TRBJ2-5
cdr3_nt: TGCGCCAGCAGCTTGGTATTGGGGGGGGAAGAGACCCAGTACTTC
cdr3_aa: CASSLVLGGEETQYF

v_call: TRBV7-9
d_call: NA
clone_size: NA
j_call: TRBJ2-1
cdr3_nt: TGTGCCAGCAGCTCGGGACTCCCTTCCCCTAATGAGCAGTTCTTC
cdr3_aa: CASSSGLPSPNEQFF

v_call: TRBV28
d_call: TRBD2
clone_size: NA
j_call: TRBJ2-5
cdr3_nt: TGTGCCAGCAGTTGGGGGAGGGATAACCAAGAGACCCAGTACTTC
cdr3_aa: CASSWGRDNQETQYF

v_call: TRBV28
d_call: NA
clone_size: NA
j_call: TRBJ1-1
cdr3_nt: TGTGCCAGCAGTTTATCGGGAACTGAAGCTTTCTTT
cdr3_aa: CASSLSGTEAFF

v_call: TRBV7-2
d_call: NA
clone_size: NA
j_call: TRBJ2-5
cdr3_nt: TGTGCCAGCAGTAGGGGGCAAGAGACCCAGTACTTC
cdr3_aa: CASSRGQETQYF

v_call: TRBV6-6
d_call: NA
clone_size: NA
j_call: TRBJ1-2
cdr3_nt: TGTGCCAGCAGTCTATTAGATGGCTACACCTTC
cdr3_aa: CASSLLDGYTF

v_call: TRBV2
d_call: NA
clone_size: NA
j_call: TRBJ1-5
cdr3_nt: TGTGCCAGCAGCCAGGTGACAGTAAGCAATCAGCCCCAGCATTTT
cdr3_aa: CASSQVTVSNQPQHF

v_call: TRBV6-5
d_call: TRBD1
clone_size: NA
j_call: TRBJ1-2
cdr3_nt: TGTGCCAGCAGTAACAGGGGTGGCTACACCTTC
cdr3_aa: CASSNRGGYTF

v_call: TRBV9
d_call: NA
clone_size: NA
j_call: TRBJ1-5
cdr3_nt: TGTGCCAGCATGCTCGTCGGGGGATTCTATCAGCCCCAGCATTTT
cdr3_aa: CASMLVGGFYQPQHF

v_call: TRBV4-1
d_call: NA
clone_size: NA
j_call: TRBJ1-5
cdr3_nt: TGCGCCAGCAGCCCCTCCCCGGGTGGCAATCAGCCCCAGCATTTT
cdr3_aa: CASSPSPGGNQPQHF

v_call: TRBV18
d_call: NA
clone_size: NA
j_call: TRBJ2-2
cdr3_nt: TGTGCCAGCTCACCCAAGGGTGAGGGTTGGACCGGGGAGCTGTTTTTT
cdr3_aa: CASSPKGEGWTGELFF

v_call: TRBV28
d_call: NA
clone_size: NA
j_call: TRBJ1-2
cdr3_nt: TGTGCCAGCAGTTTAGCGGGGCTCGGAGGCTACACCTTC
cdr3_aa: CASSLAGLGGYTF

v_call: TRBV19
d_call: TRBD1
clone_size: once
j_call: TRBJ1-5
cdr3_nt: TGTGCCAGTAGTGGGGGACAGGGGTTTAGCAATCAGCCCCAGCATTTT
cdr3_aa: CASSGGQGFSNQPQHF

v_call: TRBV25-1
d_call: TRBD1
clone_size: NA
j_call: TRBJ2-7
cdr3_nt: TGTGCCAGCAGTGGAGCCGGGACAGCCACCCACGAGCAGTACTTC
cdr3_aa: CASSGAGTATHEQYF

v_call: TRBV5-4
d_call: TRBD1
clone_size: once
j_call: TRBJ2-2
cdr3_nt: TGTGCCAGCAGCTGGGGGACAGGGGACACCGGGGAGCTGTTTTTT
cdr3_aa: CASSWGTGDTGELFF

v_call: TRBV7-9
d_call: NA
clone_size: NA
j_call: TRBJ2-3
cdr3_nt: TGTGCCGTCAAAAGGGAGTCAGATACGCAGTATTTT
cdr3_aa: CAVKRESDTQYF